The text below deals with one T cell receptor beta chain. Some clones are missing from TCRdb's copy, which holds only in-frame ones; the method was immunoSEQ multiplex PCR. The table lists about 150,000 clones, approximately 96% of them singletons. The data originate from a study of control samples from healthy donors and cancer patients. There are 14 residues in the CDR3. V was trimmed by 5 bases and J by 4 bases, leaving 15 bases between them. Germline lookup yields CDR1 SGHRS and CDR2 YFSETQ. Sample: blood. This chain joins TRBV5-1 and TRBJ2-5; a possible D gene is TRBD2 (6 bases). This receptor was taken from a woman aged 35 to 49 in good health. CDR3 sequence: CASRPGRRTETQYF. The CDR3 nucleotides read TGCGCCAGCAGACCAGGGAGGAGAACAGAGACCCAGTACTTC.